This TCR beta chain stems from a study of T cell responses to AZD1222 COVID-19 vaccine. Overall study results and limits: Of the AZD1222 recipients, only 6 or 7 were seropositive at baseline. The CD4 TCRs associated with vaccination extended across spike and predominated at 160-218 and 743-854. Spike-specific TCR breadth and depth grew following two AZD1222 doses.

Per germline, CDR1 MDHEN and CDR2 SYDVKM. V lost 10 bases, J lost 2 bases, and 17 bases lay in between. The CDR3 has 15 amino acids. Assay: immunoSEQ multiplex PCR; the TCRdb copy retains only in-frame clones and omits some. The sample lists about 90,000 clones; approximately 90% were seen once. With respect to this clone: The antigen is undetermined.

The source is an adult who received the AZD1222 COVID-19 vaccine. V gene TRBV28 combines with J gene TRBJ2-2; D may be TRBD2 (6 bases). The specimen comprised peripheral blood, sampled 28 days after the second AZD1222 dose. CDR3 DNA: TGTGCCACCCCAACGGTGCGGGGAAACACCGGGGAGCTGTTTTTT. Protein product: CATPTVRGNTGELFF.